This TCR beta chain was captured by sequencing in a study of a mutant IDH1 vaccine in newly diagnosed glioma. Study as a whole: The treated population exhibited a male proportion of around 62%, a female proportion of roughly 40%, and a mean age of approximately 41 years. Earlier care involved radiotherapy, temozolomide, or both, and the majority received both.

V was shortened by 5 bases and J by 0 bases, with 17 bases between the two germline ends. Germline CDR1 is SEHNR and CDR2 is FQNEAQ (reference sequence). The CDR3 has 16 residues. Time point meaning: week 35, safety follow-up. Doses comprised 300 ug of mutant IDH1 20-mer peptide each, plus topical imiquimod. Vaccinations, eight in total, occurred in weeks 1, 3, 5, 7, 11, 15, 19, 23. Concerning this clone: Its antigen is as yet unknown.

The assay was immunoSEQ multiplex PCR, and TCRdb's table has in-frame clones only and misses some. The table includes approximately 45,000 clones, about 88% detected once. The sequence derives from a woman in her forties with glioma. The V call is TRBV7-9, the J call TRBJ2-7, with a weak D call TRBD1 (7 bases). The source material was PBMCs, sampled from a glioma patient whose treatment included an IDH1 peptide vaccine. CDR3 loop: CASSHPRDRGSYEQYF. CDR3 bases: TGTGCCAGCAGCCATCCGCGGGACAGAGGCTCCTACGAGCAGTACTTC.